A single sample gave rise to the 3 T cell receptor beta chains below, sequenced in a study of regulatory T cells in long-lasting Graves disease. Stated time point: persistent/refractory GD, antithyroid drugs over 5 years with positive TRAb. From RNA extracted from PBMCs, the TCR library was made. Sequencing libraries for TCR beta were prepared with iRepertoire HTBI primers and Arm-PCR of CDR3 regions. TCRdb re-called the multiplex PCR reads through MiXCR, storing one row per CDR3 protein. The table records about 660,000 distinct CDR3 sequences, roughly 30% of them present only once. Material: peripheral blood mononuclear cells (PBMCs), obtained when the disease was refractory, from a patient treated with antithyroid drugs. Source of these receptors: a female donor with Graves disease.

Many counts were recorded for this clonotype. V usage is TRBV28 and J usage is TRBJ2-6, with D unresolved. Trimming removed 3 bases from V and 0 bases from J, with 9 bases in between. Germline V gene sequence: CDR1 MDHEN, CDR2 SYDVKM. CDR3 length: 16 amino acids. DNA of the CDR3: TGTGCCAGCAGTTTCTTGGAGTTCTCTGGGGCCAACGTCCTGACTTTC. Protein: CASSFLEFSGANVLTF.

The gene calls are TRBV4-1 and TRBJ1-2, with D hard to call. V lost 3 bases and J 0 bases, leaving 14 bases between the germline ends. The CDR3 spans 16 residues. CDR1 is MGHRA, CDR2 YSYEKL, per germline. DNA for the CDR3: TGCGCCAGCAGCCAGCCGAGGGCCCAAACTAACTATGGCTACACCTTC. Encoded protein: CASSQPRAQTNYGYTF.

This clonotype appeared a few times. The chain joins TRBV20-1 to TRBJ1-6; 7 nucleotides match TRBD1. CDR1 is DFQATT and CDR2 is SNEGSKA in the germline V gene (reference sequence). CDR3 length: 13 amino acids. The chain's CDR3 is CSAGGQGNSPLHF. The DNA of the CDR3 is TGCAGCGCAGGGGGGCAGGGAAATTCACCCCTCCACTTT.